Each of the 13 T cell receptor beta chains below was sequenced from the same sample in a study of graft-versus-host responses after intestinal transplantation. Method: immunoSEQ multiplex PCR; TCRdb's copy keeps in-frame clones and lacks some. The sample comprises about 9,500 clones, around nine tenths of which are singletons, and 9.9% rests with the top ten. The source was PBMCs, collected approximately 240 days after intestinal transplant. The receptors stem from a human patient who received an intestinal transplant, so some T cells may come from the graft donor.

The chain carries TRBV7-2 and TRBJ1-1; unclear D gene. CDR1 and CDR2 (germline): SGHTA, FQGNSA. The CDR3 loop spans 15 amino acids. The V end was cut by 2 bases, the J end by 1 base, with 11 bases between. CDR3 nucleotide sequence: TGTGCCAGCAGCTTACGGTCGCAACAGAACACTGAAGCTTTCTTT. Translation gives CASSLRSQQNTEAFF.

The V and J genes are TRBV15 and TRBJ1-1; D is unclear. Germline V gene data show CDR1 as LNHNV and CDR2 as YYDKDF (reference sequence). CDR3 size: 14 residues. V lost 8 bases and J lost 3, with 16 bases in between. CDR3 DNA: TGTGCCACCGGAAAGGGCGAAATCGACACTGAAGCTTTCTTT. Amino acid sequence: CATGKGEIDTEAFF. The full variable domain, rest sourced from reference TRBV15 and TRBJ1-1, is DAMVIQNPRYQVTQFGKPVTLSCSQTLNHNVMYWYQQKSSQAPKLLFHYYDKDFNNEADTPDNFQSRRPNTSFCFLDIRSPGLGDTAMYLCATGKGEIDTEAFFGQGTRLTVV.

The V call is TRBV19, the J call TRBJ2-3; D is undetermined. CDR1 is LNHDA and CDR2 is SQIVND in the germline V gene (reference sequence). The CDR3 totals 12 residues. V shed 5 bases and J shed 2 bases, with 5 bases lying between them. The CDR3: CASSFNTDTQYF. The CDR3 nucleotides read TGTGCCAGTAGTTTCAACACAGATACGCAGTATTTT.

The V gene is TRBV15, the J gene TRBJ2-1, with D possibly TRBD2 on 5 matching bases. Looked up from germline, CDR1 is LNHNV and CDR2 is YYDKDF (reference sequence). The V end was cut by 0 bases, the J end by 9 bases, with 21 bases between. The CDR3 totals 17 residues. CDR3 sequence (DNA): TGTGCCACCAGCAGAGATGGGTGGGAGCGACCGGTAGTTGAGCAGTTCTTC. Its protein product is CATSRDGWERPVVEQFF.

The chain couples TRBV11-2 to TRBJ1-3; D gene uncertain. Per the germline V gene, CDR1 is SGHAT and CDR2 is FQNNGV. The V end lost 5 bases, the J end lost 4 bases, and 24 bases lay between the germline ends. The CDR3 runs to 18 residues. The CDR3 reads CASSEIHQWLKHGNTIYF. CDR3 bases: TGTGCCAGCAGCGAAATACATCAGTGGTTGAAGCACGGAAACACCATATATTTT. The variable domain in full, with the rest retrieved from reference TRBV11-2 and TRBJ1-3, is EAGVAQSPRYKIIEKRQSVAFWCNPISGHATLYWYQQILGQGPKLLIQFQNNGVVDDSQLPKDRFSAERLKGVDSTLKIQPAKLEDSAVYLCASSEIHQWLKHGNTIYFGEGSWLTVV.

The chain carries TRBV10-1 and TRBJ2-1; the match to TRBD2 covers 16 bases. Trimming at V came to 5 bases and at J to 8 bases, leaving 9 bases not matched to a gene. The CDR3 consists of 17 residues. Germline-derived CDR1 and CDR2 are WNHNN and SYGVQD (reference sequence). The CDR3 DNA reads TGCGCCAGCAGTTCGGGACTAGCGGGAGGGGAAATGGATGAGCAGTTCTTC. Translation gives CASSSGLAGGEMDEQFF.

The chain carries TRBV2 and TRBJ1-3, with D perhaps matching TRBD1 (6 bases). CDR3 size: 14 residues. The ends were cut back, 7 bases at V and 4 bases at J, with 14 bases in the middle. The germline gives CDR1 SNHLY, CDR2 FYNNEI. DNA for the CDR3: TGTGCCAGCAATAACGAAGGACAGGGAAACACCATATATTTT. This translates into CASNNEGQGNTIYF.

As regards this clone: One junction end disagrees with the germline gene, perhaps due to a read error. The genes are TRBV5-3 and TRBJ1-2; weak D call: TRBD1 (5 bases). TRBV5-3 belongs to the ORF category, with a function that is uncertain. This CDR3 comprises 14 residues. The CDR3 spells CASSFPGGARGYTF. The CDR3 bases are TGTGCCAGCAGCTTCCCGGGCGGGGCGCGGGGCTACACCTTC.

The J gene is TRBJ1-2, the V gene TRBV28, with TRBD1 as a possible D gene (5 bases). The germline V gene encodes CDR1 MDHEN and CDR2 SYDVKM. The V end lost 6 bases, the J end lost 6 bases, and 11 bases lay between the germline ends. The CDR3 length is 12 residues. This CDR3 is CASSSRGHGYTF. CDR3 nucleotide sequence: TGTGCCAGCAGCTCTCGGGGACATGGCTACACCTTC.

The chain couples TRBV7-9 to TRBJ2-1, with D perhaps matching TRBD1 or TRBD2 (6 bases each). V lost 5 bases to trimming and J lost 4 bases, with 18 bases between them. The germline CDR1 and CDR2 sequences are SEHNR and FQNEAQ (reference sequence). This CDR3 has 16 residues. In DNA, the CDR3 is TGTGCCAGCAGCCGGGGGCCTAGGGGGGAGTACAATGAGCAGTTCTTC. Its protein is CASSRGPRGEYNEQFF.

This clone was seen just once. The chain combines TRBV6-5 with TRBJ1-1; 8 nucleotides align to TRBD1. Per the germline V gene, CDR1 is MNHEY and CDR2 is SVGAGI. With 0 bases clipped from V and 4 bases from J, the junction kept 4 bases outside the gene matches. This CDR3 has 15 residues. The chain's CDR3 is CASSYSSQGGTEAFF. The CDR3 DNA reads as TGTGCCAGCAGTTACTCATCACAGGGGGGCACTGAAGCTTTCTTT.

This chain connects TRBV25-1 to TRBJ1-6; no clear D gene. Germline V gives CDR1 MGHDK, CDR2 SYGVNS. Trimming cost V 3 bases and J 3 bases, with 6 bases left between them. This CDR3 spans 14 amino acids. The CDR3 protein is CASSEPGYNSPLHF. For the CDR3, the DNA is TGTGCCAGCAGTGAGCCAGGCTATAATTCACCCCTCCACTTT.

This clone was detected only once. The chain is built from TRBV7-6 and TRBJ2-2; 11 nucleotides line up with TRBD2. CDR3 size: 17 residues. Trimming took 1 base from V and 4 from J; bases not matched to a gene: 5. Germline CDR1 SGHVS, CDR2 FNYEAQ. This CDR3 reads CASSLGPLAGVTGELFF. In DNA, the CDR3 is TGTGCCAGCAGCTTAGGTCCACTAGCGGGAGTCACCGGGGAGCTGTTTTTT.